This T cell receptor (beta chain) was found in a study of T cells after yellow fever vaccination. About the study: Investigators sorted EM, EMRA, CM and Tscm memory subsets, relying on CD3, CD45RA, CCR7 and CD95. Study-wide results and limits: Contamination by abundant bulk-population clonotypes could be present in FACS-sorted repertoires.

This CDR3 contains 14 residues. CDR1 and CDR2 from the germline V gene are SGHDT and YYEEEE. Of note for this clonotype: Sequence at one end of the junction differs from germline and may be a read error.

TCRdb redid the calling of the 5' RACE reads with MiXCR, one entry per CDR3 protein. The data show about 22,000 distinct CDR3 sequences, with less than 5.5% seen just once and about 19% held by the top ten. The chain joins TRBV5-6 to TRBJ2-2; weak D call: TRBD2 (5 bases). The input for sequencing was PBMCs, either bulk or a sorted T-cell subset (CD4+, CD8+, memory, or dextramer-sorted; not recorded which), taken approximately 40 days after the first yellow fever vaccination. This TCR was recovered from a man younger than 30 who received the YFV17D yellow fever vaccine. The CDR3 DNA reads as TGTGCCAGCAACCTCGGACTGCTCACCTGGGAGCTGTTTTTT. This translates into CASNLGLLTWELFF.